A selection of T cell receptor beta chains follows, all from one sample in a study of radiation and T cells in renal cell carcinoma. Some clones are missing from TCRdb's copy, which holds only in-frame ones; the method was immunoSEQ multiplex PCR. The table shows over 60,000 clones, with 65% to 90% occurring only once. Specimen: blood, collected from a patient whose treatment included radiotherapy and nephrectomy. All receptors derive from a woman aged 50 to 60 with renal cell carcinoma. The CDR3 runs from the conserved cysteine through the conserved F or W. A D gene is named only where the DNA matches it firmly. Size is omitted from some rows. Given values are once, few, many or a class for expanded clones.

j_call v_call clone_size d_call cdr3_aa cdr3_nt
TRBJ2-3 TRBV28 . TRBD1 CASSGLTGSSDTQYF TGTGCCAGCAGTGGTCTGACAGGGAGTAGTGATACGCAGTATTTT
TRBJ2-3 TRBV7-2 . . CASSWAGGANTDTQYF TGTGCCAGCAGCTGGGCCGGCGGGGCGAACACAGATACGCAGTATTTT
TRBJ1-2 TRBV9 . . CASSVDETGSSNYGYTF TGTGCCAGCAGCGTAGACGAGACAGGCTCCTCTAACTATGGCTACACCTTC
TRBJ1-2 TRBV9 few . CASSVAQGNYGYTF TGTGCCAGCAGCGTAGCCCAGGGCAACTATGGCTACACCTTC
TRBJ2-5 TRBV10-2 . . CASREVWGQETQYF TGCGCCAGCAGGGAAGTTTGGGGACAAGAGACCCAGTACTTC
TRBJ1-1 TRBV30 . TRBD1 CAWSSRDRGRVLAEAFF TGTGCCTGGAGTTCGCGGGACAGGGGGCGCGTTTTAGCTGAAGCTTTCTTT
TRBJ2-7 TRBV4-1 . TRBD2 CASSQSTIAGVEQYF TGCGCCAGCAGCCAATCGACTATAGCGGGAGTCGAGCAGTACTTC
TRBJ2-2 TRBV10-3 . . CAISEGQNTGELFF TGTGCCATCAGCGAAGGACAGAACACCGGGGAGCTGTTTTTT
TRBJ2-3 TRBV18 . TRBD2 CASSPWTSDPSTDTQYF TGTGCCAGCTCACCGTGGACTAGCGATCCTAGCACAGATACGCAGTATTTT
TRBJ1-2 TRBV5-4 . TRBD1 CASSLYTGGVGGYTF TGTGCCAGCAGCTTGTACACAGGGGGCGTCGGTGGCTACACCTTC
TRBJ2-7 TRBV15 . TRBD2 CATSTRGPGTSAISYEQYF TGTGCCACCAGCACCCGAGGACCCGGGACTAGCGCGATTTCCTACGAGCAGTACTTC
TRBJ1-6 TRBV23-1 once . CASSGTREEDLKNSPLHF TGCGCCAGCAGCGGGACGCGGGAGGAAGATTTGAAGAATTCACCCCTCCACTTT
TRBJ2-3 TRBV5-1 . . CASSLFGISSTDTQYF TGCGCCAGCAGCTTGTTCGGTATCAGCAGCACAGATACGCAGTATTTT
TRBJ1-1 TRBV15 . TRBD1 CATSRGGTVNTEAFF TGTGCCACCAGCAGAGGAGGGACAGTGAACACTGAAGCTTTCTTT
TRBJ2-5 TRBV2 . . CASSVQGQETQYF TGTGCCAGCAGCGTACAGGGACAAGAGACCCAGTACTTC
TRBJ2-4 TRBV9 few TRBD1 CASSPGQGLNIQYF TGTGCCAGCAGCCCGGGACAGGGCCTAAACATTCAGTACTTC
TRBJ2-7 TRBV7-2 . . CASSLGGEYEQYF TGTGCCAGCAGCTTAGGGGGGGAGTACGAGCAGTACTTC
TRBJ2-5 TRBV9 . . CASSVSTPTGRDQETQYF TGTGCCAGCAGCGTATCTACCCCAACAGGGAGAGACCAAGAGACCCAGTACTTC
TRBJ2-7 TRBV11-3 . . CASSLVPQREQYF TGTGCCAGCAGCTTAGTACCCCAAAGGGAGCAGTACTTC
TRBJ2-7 TRBV4-3 . TRBD2 CASSQSGGYEQYF TGCGCCAGCAGCCAATCCGGGGGGTACGAGCAGTACTTC
TRBJ2-3 TRBV7-2 few TRBD2 CASSSGTSGGAIDTQYF TGTGCCAGCAGCTCCGGGACTAGCGGGGGGGCCATAGATACGCAGTATTTT
TRBJ2-1 TRBV4-3 . . CASSQGRFGAIQFF TGCGCCAGCAGCCAAGGAAGATTTGGGGCAATTCAGTTCTTC
TRBJ2-3 TRBV10-1 . . CASSDIGLDHTDTQYF TGCGCCAGCAGTGATATAGGACTTGACCACACAGATACGCAGTATTTT
TRBJ2-3 TRBV7-2 . . CASSLNVGVSGGSTDTQYF TGTGCCAGCAGCTTAAATGTAGGTGTATCTGGCGGGAGCACAGATACGCAGTATTTT
TRBJ2-3 TRBV10-2 . . CASSRGRPSTDTQYF TGCGCCAGCAGTCGTGGACGGCCCAGCACAGATACGCAGTATTTT
TRBJ2-2 TRBV19 . TRBD2 CASSFLAGANTGELFF TGTGCCAGTAGTTTCCTAGCGGGTGCCAACACCGGGGAGCTGTTTTTT
TRBJ2-5 TRBV7-7 . . CASSLEGEPQETQYF TGTGCCAGCAGCCTGGAGGGAGAACCCCAAGAGACCCAGTACTTC
TRBJ1-2 TRBV7-2 . TRBD1 CASSGRDRHRNYGYTF TGTGCCAGCAGCGGCCGGGACAGGCATAGGAACTATGGCTACACCTTC
TRBJ2-7 TRBV9 . . CASVRRQEFTYEQYF TGTGCCAGCGTCAGGAGACAGGAATTCACCTACGAGCAGTACTTC
TRBJ1-2 TRBV2 . . CASSRGPGGYTF TGTGCCAGCAGTAGGGGTCCCGGGGGCTACACCTTC
TRBJ2-4 TRBV9 . . CASSVAPGSLAKNIQYF TGTGCCAGCAGCGTAGCCCCAGGTTCCTTAGCCAAAAACATTCAGTACTTC
TRBJ2-1 TRBV5-1 . . CASREGASGQRENEQFF TGCGCCAGCCGAGAGGGGGCTAGCGGTCAGAGGGAGAATGAGCAGTTCTTC
TRBJ1-2 TRBV5-6 . . CASSLGSSQRGYTF TGTGCCAGCAGCTTGGGGAGTTCTCAGAGGGGCTACACCTTC
TRBJ1-1 TRBV27 . . CASSPRTDNTEAFF TGTGCCAGCAGTCCGCGGACAGATAACACTGAAGCTTTCTTT
TRBJ1-4 TRBV7-2 once . CASSRNAGSNEKLFF TGTGCCAGCAGCCGAAACGCAGGGTCTAATGAAAAACTGTTTTTT
TRBJ1-1 TRBV7-9 . . CASSLAGSNTEAFF TGTGCCAGCAGCTTAGCAGGGTCAAACACTGAAGCTTTCTTT
TRBJ2-1 TRBV9 . TRBD2 CASSAGTRGDRQFF TGTGCCAGCAGCGCAGGAACCCGGGGGGATCGGCAGTTCTTC
TRBJ2-1 TRBV7-2 . . CASSLEYPYEQFF TGTGCCAGCAGCTTAGAATACCCCTATGAGCAGTTCTTC
TRBJ1-2 TRBV28 . . CASSRGGYTF TGTGCCAGCAGTAGGGGAGGCTACACCTTC
TRBJ2-2 TRBV29-1 once . CSVDLGWTGELFF TGCAGCGTTGACTTGGGATGGACCGGGGAGCTGTTTTTT
TRBJ2-3 TRBV11-2 once . CASSSRNSTDTQYF TGTGCCAGCAGCTCCAGAAATAGCACAGATACGCAGTATTTT
TRBJ1-5 TRBV5-1 . TRBD1 CASSLGGGFGPQHF TGCGCCAGCAGCTTGGGAGGGGGCTTCGGGCCCCAGCATTTT
TRBJ2-7 TRBV6-6 . TRBD1 CASSSGTGTYEQYF TGTGCCAGCAGTTCCGGGACAGGAACCTACGAGCAGTACTTC
TRBJ2-7 TRBV19 . TRBD2 CASSPRREGYEQYF TGTGCCAGTAGCCCCAGGAGGGAGGGCTACGAGCAGTACTTC
TRBJ2-2 TRBV19 once . CASSTYKETGELFF TGTGCCAGTAGTACCTACAAGGAAACCGGGGAGCTGTTTTTT
TRBJ1-1 TRBV6-6 . . CASSYLGRRNTEAFF TGTGCCAGCAGTTACCTGGGGAGGCGGAACACTGAAGCTTTCTTT
TRBJ2-4 TRBV5-8 . . CASSLALQGSDIQYF TGTGCCAGCAGCTTGGCGTTGCAGGGCAGCGACATTCAGTACTTC
TRBJ2-3 TRBV5-1 . TRBD1 CASSMGQRQDTQYF TGCGCCAGCAGCATGGGACAGAGACAAGATACGCAGTATTTT
TRBJ1-4 TRBV19 . . CATNPGLGNEKLFF TGTGCCACCAACCCGGGACTGGGTAATGAAAAACTGTTTTTT
TRBJ2-4 TRBV19 . . CASSIGWAAANIQYF TGTGCCAGTAGTATTGGGTGGGCAGCAGCAAACATTCAGTACTTC
TRBJ1-6 TRBV21-1 . . CASSKEGAHSPLHF TGTGCCAGCAGCAAGGAGGGGGCACACTCACCCCTCCACTTT
TRBJ1-5 TRBV28 . . CASSFPAEVESNQPQHF TGTGCCAGCAGTTTCCCGGCCGAGGTAGAAAGCAATCAGCCCCAGCATTTT
TRBJ2-3 TRBV18 . . CASSPRDRRRDTQYF TGTGCCAGCTCACCACGAGACCGGCGGAGAGATACGCAGTATTTT
TRBJ2-7 TRBV7-2 . . CASSSGLKTYEQYF TGTGCCAGCAGCTCGGGCCTTAAGACCTACGAGCAGTACTTC
TRBJ2-5 TRBV5-5 . . CASRPGNDGGETQYF TGTGCCAGCAGACCCGGCAACGACGGTGGGGAGACCCAGTACTTC
TRBJ2-3 TRBV28 . TRBD1 CASSSPGLQGGTDTQYF TGTGCCAGCAGTTCGCCCGGACTGCAGGGGGGCACAGATACGCAGTATTTT
TRBJ1-1 TRBV9 . . CASSVGPGRTEAFF TGTGCCAGCAGCGTAGGACCAGGGAGGACTGAAGCTTTCTTT
TRBJ2-3 TRBV7-3 . TRBD1 CASSLLDRGRTDTQYF TGTGCCAGCAGCTTACTGGACAGGGGACGCACAGATACGCAGTATTTT